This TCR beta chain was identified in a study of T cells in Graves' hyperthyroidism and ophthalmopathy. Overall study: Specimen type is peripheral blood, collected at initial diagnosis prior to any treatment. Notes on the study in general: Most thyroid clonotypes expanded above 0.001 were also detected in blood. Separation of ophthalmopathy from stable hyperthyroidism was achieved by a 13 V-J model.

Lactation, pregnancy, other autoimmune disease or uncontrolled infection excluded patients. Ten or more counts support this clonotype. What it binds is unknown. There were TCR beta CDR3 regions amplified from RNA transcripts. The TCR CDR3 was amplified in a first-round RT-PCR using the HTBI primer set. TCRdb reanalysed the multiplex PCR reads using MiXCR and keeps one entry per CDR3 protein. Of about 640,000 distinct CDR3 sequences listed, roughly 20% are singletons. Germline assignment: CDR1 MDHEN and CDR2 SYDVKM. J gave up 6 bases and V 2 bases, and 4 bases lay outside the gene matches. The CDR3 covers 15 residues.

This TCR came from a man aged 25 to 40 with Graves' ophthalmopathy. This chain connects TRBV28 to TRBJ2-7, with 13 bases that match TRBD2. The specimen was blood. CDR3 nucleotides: TGTGCCAGCAGTTTACTTACTAGCGGGAGGGCCGAGCAGTACTTC. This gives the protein CASSLLTSGRAEQYF.